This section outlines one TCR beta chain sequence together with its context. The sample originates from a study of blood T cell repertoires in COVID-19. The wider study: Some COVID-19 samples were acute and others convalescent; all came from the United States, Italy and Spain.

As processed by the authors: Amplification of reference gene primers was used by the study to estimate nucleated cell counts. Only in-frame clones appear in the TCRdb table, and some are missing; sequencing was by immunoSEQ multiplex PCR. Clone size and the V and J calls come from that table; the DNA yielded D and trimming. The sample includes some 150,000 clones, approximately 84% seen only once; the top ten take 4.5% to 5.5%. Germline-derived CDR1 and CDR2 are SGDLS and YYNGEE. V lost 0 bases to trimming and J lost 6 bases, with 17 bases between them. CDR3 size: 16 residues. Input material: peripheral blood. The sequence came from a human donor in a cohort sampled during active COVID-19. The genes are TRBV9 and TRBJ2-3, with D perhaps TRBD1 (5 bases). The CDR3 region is CASSVGLGRASDTQYF. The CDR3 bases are TGTGCCAGCAGCGTAGGTTTGGGCAGGGCAAGTGATACGCAGTATTTT. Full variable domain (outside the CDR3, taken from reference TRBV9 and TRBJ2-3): DSGVTQTPKHLITATGQRVTLRCSPRSGDLSVYWYQQSLDQGLQFLIQYYNGEERAKGNILERFSAQQFPDLHSELNLSSLELGDSALYFCASSVGLGRASDTQYFGPGTRLTVL.